This T cell receptor beta chain was obtained from a study of cytomegalovirus exposure and HLA in healthy donors (dated by TCRdb to about 2017). Concerning the study at large: An earlier analysis of approximately 600 of the donors reported about 250 Gb of sequence data and 117 million unique TCR beta sequences from about 179 million T cells. An early release covering over 500 HLA-typed donors comprised about 320 gigabases of sequencing data and 65 million to 100 million unique TCR sequences. Of the 300 to 500 genotyped donors, 75% to 85% were placed in the genetic ancestry cluster associated with self-reported Caucasian donors. The study was designed to test whether signatures of past pathogen exposure could be identified by cataloging public T cell receptors. The study profiled the T cell repertoires of hundreds of subjects by immunosequencing and related them to cytomegalovirus serostatus. Besides the first cohort of 666 subjects, a separate validation cohort made up of around 120 different subjects was used. The study combined high-throughput TCR immunosequencing, statistical association of individual TCRs with disease status, and machine learning to predict cytomegalovirus infection status. A later analysis re-examined previously published TCR beta repertoires from around 670 donors and added high-resolution HLA genotyping to investigate patterns of TCR occurrence. Rather than using new phenotypic data, the later analysis identified candidate immune exposures from TCR beta sequences and from how often those sequences occurred across donors. To decide whether each TCR beta V gene segment behaved as functional or pseudogenic, an earlier analysis of 587 of the donors relied on high-throughput TCR beta sequencing. Donor age, sex, ethnicity and CMV serostatus were compiled together with the repertoire data. Genome-wide SNP genotypes for about 55% of the roughly 670 donors were used in a later genetic analysis, which treated that subset as a discovery cohort. Every discovery cohort repertoire had been produced on one sequencing platform. HLA typing covered class I and class II loci at four-digit resolution. The number of typed donors differed by locus: about 620-640 for A, B, C, DRB1 and DQB1; approximately 520 for DQA1; fewer than 610 for DPA1; and roughly 490 for DPB1. Four or five DR-DQ haplotypes were handled as single units for association and clustering, since linkage in the cohort was strong. On average, about 200,000 unique TCR beta nucleotide sequences were sequenced per donor among 300 to 500 genotyped donors of the cohort, with roughly 19% of those sequences being non-productive. Overall study results and their limits: Sequencing depth was assumed to be roughly uniform across donors in the presence/absence analyses, though that assumption may not hold. Because HLA typing was missing for some donors at each locus, association tests included only the typed subset. In the study, some 180 TCR beta chains were listed as associated with cytomegalovirus. An earlier analysis of around 540 of the donors showed that most TCR beta V segments appeared in productive rearrangements either about 90% or about 30% of the time, which broadly matched IMGT annotations. Specific HLA alleles were associated with more than 15,000 TCR beta sequences at a false discovery rate of 0.05 in a later analysis. A few of the identified cytomegalovirus-associated TCR beta chains were confirmed in vitro to be specific for cytomegalovirus antigens. Because counts were too low, about 15 rarely observed V segments, including chromosome 9 orphons, were left out of the earlier analysis of over 550 of the donors. According to a later analysis, TCR association rates differed among HLA loci, with DRB1 alleles showing the most associated TCRs and HLA-C alleles showing the fewest. A group of highly shared sequence variants was considered likely to be a technical artifact of the sequencing pipeline. When HLA alleles, especially DR and DQ, strongly co-occurred, TCR associations were difficult to assign to individual alleles. A further reported finding was that TCR beta sequences accurately predicted the HLA-A and HLA-B alleles for most subjects in the first cohort. Correlated functional status among segregating V segments might be attributable to linkage disequilibrium, but an unknown experimental factor could not be ruled out. Some IMGT-functional V segments, including TRBV6-2 and TRBV6-3, could not be told apart with the 87-base-pair reads, so those segments were excluded. Across donors, most TCR sequences were observed very rarely, whereas some public TCRs were present in many individuals. In a later analysis, several top co-occurrence clusters were reported to appear linked to parvovirus B19, influenza, CMV and Epstein-Barr virus. According to a later analysis, most CMV-associated TCR beta chains appeared to be HLA-restricted, and the HLA associations seemed to be driven largely by CMV exposure. In a later analysis, HLA-associated TCR beta chains showed more clonal expansion and lower generation probabilities than non-associated chains that were equally common. It was suggested by the authors that the approach could potentially be generalized to other disease states and immunological phenotypes. Immune exposure information for the cohort was limited to CMV serostatus. In a later genetic analysis, a missense DCLRE1C variant was associated with V-gene and J-gene trimming of TCR beta chains, and the association was replicated in an independent cohort. Compared with the roughly 710-donor mean, donors in an Asian-associated ancestry cluster had fewer N-insertions in productive TCRs, according to a later genetic analysis. In both the original and validation cohorts, the classifier was reported to diagnose cytomegalovirus status with high specificity and sensitivity. Only TCR beta chains were sequenced in this cohort, and the absence of alpha or paired-chain data limited detectable features.

The cohort comprised around 700 healthy bone marrow donors. Cohort members were all nominally healthy when sampled, although unrecorded immune exposures were likely present. The donor was CMV seronegative and belonged to the group of over 300 seronegative cohort members. A peripheral blood sample was collected from each donor, and TCR beta sequencing was performed on peripheral blood mononuclear cells. The Qiagen DNeasy Blood Extraction Kit was used to extract genomic DNA from the blood cell samples. Details on this clone: Which antigen it targets is not known. Qualities for individual bases were not recorded, and no much larger clone is one base off.

Via the germline V gene (reference sequence), CDR1 is MNHEY and CDR2 SMNVEV. V has 5 bases trimmed and J has 2 bases trimmed; junction bases matching no gene number 7. There are 15 amino acids in the CDR3, from cysteine to phenylalanine inclusive. The read is trimmed to its CDR3 DNA, 45 bases read in frame from base 1. The library was built by means of the immunoSEQ multiplex PCR assay. For the multiplex PCR, a mixture combining 60 forward primers for TCR Vbeta segments and 13 reverse primers for TCR Jbeta segments was used. The CDR3 region of rearranged TCR beta genes was amplified from genomic DNA by a multiplex PCR assay. Amplified TCR beta libraries were sequenced as 87-base-pair reads on the Illumina HiSeq System. From the authors' description of their analysis: A later analysis counted some 74 million unique TCR beta chains across the 500 to 850 repertoires, and around 9.9 million of these chains were shared by at least two donors. Raw reads were error-corrected and collapsed into unique sequences with a nearest-neighbor algorithm that merged closely related sequences to remove PCR and sequencing errors. Alignment of CDR3 sequences to IMGT reference sequences was used to assign V, D and J gene segments. Each retained sequence needed at least a six-nucleotide match to both a V gene segment and a J gene segment. Rearrangements were classified as productive when the CDR3 lacked stop codons and remained in frame with V and J, and all other rearrangements were classified as non-productive. Following IMGT convention, CDR3 was defined as the stretch from the second conserved V-encoded cysteine to the conserved J-encoded phenylalanine. In an earlier analysis of more than 550 of the donors, sequences lacking an unambiguous match to a single V gene segment were excluded. An earlier analysis of a few hundred of the donors classified V segments as functional when productive rearrangements were above 56.7% and as segregating when the standard deviation between donors was above 5%. To diagnose cytomegalovirus status from the catalog of TCR beta chain sequences, a statistical classification framework was built. V and J gene assignment, in a later analysis, came from comparing TCR nucleotide sequences with IMGT/GENE-DB human TR gene sequences. A later analysis assigned CDR3 sequences and most-parsimonious VDJ recombination scenarios with the TCRdist pipeline. In a later analysis, every TCR beta chain was defined by the combination of its CDR3 amino acid sequence and its V-gene family, and reads without a unique V-gene family were dropped. A later analysis removed 500 to 650 highly shared, low-generation-probability nucleotide sequences to deal with suspected cross-contamination and a sequencing artifact. A later analysis calculated a clonal expansion index for each public chain from normalized within-repertoire ranks of inferred template counts. Generation probabilities in a later analysis came from a VDJ recombination model fitted to out-of-frame rearrangements, and those results were checked against IGoR. Hypergeometric tests were used in a later analysis to score TCR-TCR, TCR-HLA and TCR-CMV co-occurrence, with a repertoire-size bias correction applied to the TCR pairs. To estimate false discovery rates, a later analysis permuted the HLA or CMV assignments 20 times. In a later analysis, co-occurring TCRs were grouped using DBSCAN, with TCRdist sequence similarity added in when clustering inside HLA-allele-positive subsets. Co-occurrence clustering excluded repertoires with fewer than 30,000 or more than 120,000 public chains, plus five with anomalous nucleotide sharing. TCRdb holds this immuneACCESS table with in-frame rearrangements only. Some clones are missing; in checked studies, unresolved V genes explain under half, and the rest has no known cause. V and J calls and clone size are copied from that table; D and trimming were computed from the DNA. This sample has around 130,000 clones in its table, and around three quarters of those were observed once. The ten most abundant clones make up under 6% of the sample.

The chain uses TRBV27 and TRBJ2-3, and TRBD2 matches 7 of the central bases. The sequencing input was PBMCs. This clonotype was obtained from a man younger than 40 in good health and CMV-seronegative. The bases read TGTGCCAGCAGTCCCTGGGGGGGGGACACAGATACGCAGTATTTT. It encodes CASSPWGGDTDTQYF.